This TCR beta chain was profiled in a study of blood T cell repertoires in COVID-19. Assay: immunoSEQ multiplex PCR; the TCRdb copy retains only in-frame clones and omits some. The table lists around 290,000 clones, 88% of them singletons. Germline V gives CDR1 SQVTM, CDR2 ANQGSEA. The CDR3 consists of 13 residues. J was trimmed by 4 bases and V by 5 bases; bases with no gene match: 4. The sample taken for sequencing was PBMCs or T cells enriched from blood (not recorded which). This receptor was taken from a woman under 40 who had recovered from COVID-19. This sequence joins TRBV29-1 and TRBJ2-1; 8 nucleotides align to TRBD1. CDR3 amino acids: CSVRQGTYNEQFF. For the CDR3, the DNA is TGCAGCGTTCGACAGGGGACATACAATGAGCAGTTCTTC.